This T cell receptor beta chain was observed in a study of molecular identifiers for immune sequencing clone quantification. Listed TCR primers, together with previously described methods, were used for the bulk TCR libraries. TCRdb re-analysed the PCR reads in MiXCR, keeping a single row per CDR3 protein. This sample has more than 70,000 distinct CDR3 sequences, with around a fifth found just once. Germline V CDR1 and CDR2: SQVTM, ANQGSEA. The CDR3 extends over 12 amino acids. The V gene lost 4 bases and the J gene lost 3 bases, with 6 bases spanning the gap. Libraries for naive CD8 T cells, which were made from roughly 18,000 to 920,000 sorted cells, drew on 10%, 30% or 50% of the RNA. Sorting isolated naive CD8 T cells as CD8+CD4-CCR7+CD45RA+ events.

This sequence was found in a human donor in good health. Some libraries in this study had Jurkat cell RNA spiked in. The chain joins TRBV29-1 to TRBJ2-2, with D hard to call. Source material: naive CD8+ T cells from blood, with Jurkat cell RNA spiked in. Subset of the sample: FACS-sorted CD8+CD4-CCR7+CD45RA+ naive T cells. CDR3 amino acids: CSVAGHTGELFF. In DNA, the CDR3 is TGCAGCGTTGCGGGTCACACCGGGGAGCTGTTTTTT.